The 17 T cell receptor beta chains given below trace back to one sample, sequenced in a study of memory CD8 T cells in hepatitis C reinfection. Method: immunoSEQ multiplex PCR; TCRdb's copy keeps in-frame clones and lacks some. The sample lists 40,000 to 60,000 clones, 85% to 90% occurring once. The time point is: pre-reinfection, 55 to 20 weeks before reinfection detection. Sorted cells were sequenced directly ex vivo without any in vitro expansion. Material for sequencing was naive CD8+ T cells sorted from blood. The receptors stem from a man between 18 and 29 years old with hepatitis C virus infection.

The V gene is TRBV2, the J gene TRBJ1-5; D is unresolved. Germline CDR1 SNHLY, CDR2 FYNNEI. CDR3 length equals 15 residues. V lost 0 bases, J lost 2 bases, and 8 bases lay in between. The CDR3 loop reads CASSEAWGGNQPQHF. The CDR3 coding sequence is TGTGCCAGCAGTGAAGCCTGGGGAGGCAATCAGCCCCAGCATTTT. Complete variable domain (other parts from reference TRBV2 and TRBJ1-5): EPEVTQTPSHQVTQMGQEVILRCVPISNHLYFYWYRQILGQKVEFLVSFYNNEISEKSEIFDDQFSVERPDGSNFTLKIRSTKLEDSAMYFCASSEAWGGNQPQHFGDGTRLSIL.

This sequence joins TRBV6-5 and TRBJ2-3; TRBD1 is a possible D gene (6 bases). Trimming left V 0 bases short and J 0 bases short, with 10 bases between. This CDR3 is 16 amino acids long. Germline values: CDR1 MNHEY, CDR2 SVGAGI. The CDR3: CASSYSTGTSTDTQYF. The CDR3 coding sequence is TGTGCCAGCAGTTACTCGACAGGCACTAGCACAGATACGCAGTATTTT.

V and J are TRBV9 and TRBJ2-5, with TRBD2 as a possible D gene (6 bases). This CDR3 has 15 amino acids. Germline CDR1 reads SGDLS; CDR2 reads YYNGEE. Trimming took off 2 bases at V and 4 bases at J, with 15 bases between the two ends. The CDR3 region has the DNA TGTGCCAGCAGCGTCCGGTGGGGCGGGGTAGAGACCCAGTACTTC. It yields the protein CASSVRWGGVETQYF.

The chain links TRBV5-8 to TRBJ2-1; 14 bases line up with TRBD2. Trimming cost V 3 bases and J 6 bases; bases outside gene matches: 2. The V gene's germline CDR1 is SGHTS and CDR2 YDEGEE. CDR3 length: 15 residues. CDR3 residues: CASSSGTSGSNEQFF. The CDR3 DNA follows: TGTGCCAGCAGCTCCGGGACTAGCGGGAGCAATGAGCAGTTCTTC.

The chain recombines TRBV7-9 with TRBJ2-7, with TRBD1 identical over 8 bases. The V gene end was trimmed by 3 bases and the J gene end by 5 bases; junction bases not matched to a gene: 15. Germline V gene lookup returns CDR1 SEHNR and CDR2 FQNEAQ (reference sequence). There are 17 residues in the CDR3. Here the CDR3 reads CASSFWQGALSADEQYF. In DNA, the CDR3 is TGTGCCAGCAGCTTTTGGCAGGGGGCCCTATCGGCCGACGAGCAGTACTTC.

This chain joins TRBV9 and TRBJ2-5, with TRBD2 as a possible D gene (6 bases). V dropped 4 bases and J dropped 1 base, with 17 bases sitting between them. This CDR3 has 16 amino acids. Germline CDR1 and CDR2: SGDLS and YYNGEE. The CDR3 loop is CASSPYWDSRQETQYF. The CDR3 DNA reads TGTGCCAGCAGCCCTTACTGGGACTCCCGCCAAGAGACCCAGTACTTC.

V is TRBV11-3 and J is TRBJ2-7, with TRBD2 matching 8 bases. Germline V gene data show CDR1 as SGHNT and CDR2 as YENEEA. Trimming cost V 3 bases and J 1 base; bases outside gene matches: 2. The CDR3 sequence is 14 residues long. The CDR3, as DNA: TGTGCCAGCAGCTTTAGCGGGGCTTCCTACGAGCAGTACTTC. This gives the protein CASSFSGASYEQYF.

The genes are TRBV5-1 and TRBJ2-7; 10 bases agree with TRBD2. This CDR3 comprises 15 residues. The J segment lost 5 bases and the V segment lost 0 bases, leaving 5 bases of the junction unmatched. In germline, CDR1 is SGHRS, CDR2 YFSETQ. The CDR3 is CASSLGLAGVNEQYV. The CDR3 nucleotides read TGCGCCAGCAGCTTGGGGCTAGCGGGGGTAAACGAGCAGTACGTC.

This clone was detected once. This chain uses TRBV7-2 with TRBJ2-7, with 9 bases lining up with TRBD2. Germline V lookup: CDR1 SGHTA, CDR2 FQGNSA. This CDR3 has 15 amino acids. Trimming at V came to 1 base and at J to 3 bases, leaving 4 bases not matched to a gene. The CDR3 DNA is TGTGCCAGCAGCTTAGAGGTAGCGGGAGTCTACGAGCAGTACTTC. This sequence encodes CASSLEVAGVYEQYF.

The chain has TRBV30 and TRBJ2-7; 9 bases agree with TRBD1. After removal of 5 bases from V and 4 bases from J, the junction contained 6 bases not matched to a gene. Germline V gene lookup returns CDR1 GTSNPN and CDR2 SVGIG (reference sequence). The CDR3 extends over 13 amino acids. CDR3 protein: CAWALGTGYEQYV. The CDR3 nucleotides are TGTGCCTGGGCGCTTGGGACAGGGTACGAGCAGTACGTC.

The chain recombines TRBV28 with TRBJ2-1, with 7 bases lining up with TRBD2. The CDR3 length is 16 residues. V shed 6 bases, J shed 3 bases, and the junction held 11 bases outside the gene matches. CDR1 and CDR2 (germline): MDHEN, SYDVKM. CDR3 in amino acids: CASRTSDIGYYNEQFF. Here the CDR3 DNA reads TGTGCCAGCAGAACTAGCGATATCGGTTACTACAATGAGCAGTTCTTC.

The chain has TRBV9 and TRBJ2-7; 7 nucleotides agree with TRBD2. The ends lost 0 bases at V and 4 bases at J; junction bases unmatched: 7. This CDR3 is 15 amino acids long. The germline CDR1 and CDR2 sequences are SGDLS and YYNGEE. CDR3: CASSVVPGGGYEQYF. The CDR3 DNA reads TGTGCCAGCAGCGTAGTTCCGGGAGGAGGATACGAGCAGTACTTC. Full variable domain (remainder filled in from reference TRBV9 and TRBJ2-7): DSGVTQTPKHLITATGQRVTLRCSPRSGDLSVYWYQQSLDQGLQFLIQYYNGEERAKGNILERFSAQQFPDLHSELNLSSLELGDSALYFCASSVVPGGGYEQYFGPGTRLTVT.

J is TRBJ2-1 and V is TRBV4-3; 12 bases agree with TRBD1. Trimming at V came to 0 bases and at J to 8 bases, leaving 11 bases not matched to a gene. The CDR3 consists of 18 residues. CDR1 and CDR2 (germline): LGHNA, YSLEER. CDR3 sequence (DNA): TGCGCCAGCAGCCAAGAGGTGGTCCCGGGACAGGGGGCCGATGAGCAGTTCTTC. The encoded protein is CASSQEVVPGQGADEQFF.

V and J are TRBV28 and TRBJ2-1, with 11 bases identical to TRBD1. CDR3 size: 15 residues. J was trimmed by 9 bases and V by 4 bases; bases with no gene match: 8. Germline lookup yields CDR1 MDHEN and CDR2 SYDVKM. The CDR3 region has the DNA TGTGCCAGCAGTTCTCTTGGACAGGGGGCTATTGAGCAGTTCTTC. Its protein product is CASSSLGQGAIEQFF.

This chain connects TRBV28 to TRBJ2-1, with 11 bases aligning to TRBD2. V lost 1 base and J lost 5; bases outside the gene matches: 4. CDR1 and CDR2 (germline): MDHEN, SYDVKM. This CDR3 is built from 16 residues. The CDR3 is CASSLYSGRVDNEQFF. The CDR3 coding sequence is TGTGCCAGCAGTTTATATAGCGGGAGGGTCGACAATGAGCAGTTCTTC.

The sample holds one count of this clone. The genes are TRBV12-5 and TRBJ2-5; D gene unclear. This CDR3 is built from 13 residues. The germline V gene encodes CDR1 LGHNT and CDR2 FRNRAP. In nucleotides, the CDR3 is TGTGTAGACCCGAGGTACCAACAAGAGACCCAGTACTTC. Protein: CVDPRYQQETQYF.

The chain links TRBV20-1 to TRBJ2-1; perhaps TRBD1 as D (6 bases). Germline values: CDR1 DFQATT, CDR2 SNEGSKA (reference sequence). This CDR3 has 11 amino acids. The germline V and J ends were trimmed by 6 bases and 6 bases, with 9 bases remaining between them. The CDR3 region is CSALQGNEQFF. In nucleotides, the CDR3 is TGCAGTGCGTTACAGGGCAATGAGCAGTTCTTC.